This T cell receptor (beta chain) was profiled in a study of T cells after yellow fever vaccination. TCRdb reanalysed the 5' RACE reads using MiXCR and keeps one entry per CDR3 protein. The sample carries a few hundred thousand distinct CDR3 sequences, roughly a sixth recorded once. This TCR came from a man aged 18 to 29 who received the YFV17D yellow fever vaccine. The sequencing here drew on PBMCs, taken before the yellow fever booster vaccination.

Written as DNA, the CDR3 is TGCGCCAGCAGGGCACTAGCGGGGGGAGGCAATGAGCAGTTCTTC. Protein product: CASRALAGGGNEQFF. This chain uses TRBV4-3 with TRBJ2-1; 12 nucleotides agree with TRBD2. The germline V gene has CDR1 LGHNA and CDR2 YSLEER. The CDR3 has 15 amino acids. Germline trimming cut 6 bases from V and 6 bases from J; bases unmatched to any gene: 6.